The entry that follows covers one T cell receptor (beta chain) sequence. Its antigen is undetermined. The sample carries other DNA sequences with the same CDR3. The data were obtained in a study of early stage breast cancer tumors. Study background: ER+/PR+/HER2- status applied to about 70% of the 16 invasive breast tumors. General study findings and limits: Tumors had roughly 2.5-fold higher T cell density than normal breast.

The CDR3 has 15 amino acids. CDR1 and CDR2 from the germline V gene are SGHRS and YFSETQ. Trimming cost V 4 bases and J 0 bases; bases outside gene matches: 3. Produced via immunoSEQ multiplex PCR; TCRdb's table is partial and in-frame only. The sample gives fewer than 70,000 clones, about 74% of which show up once; 3% to 4% is in the top ten. J is TRBJ2-1 and V is TRBV5-1, with TRBD1 matching over 8 bases. Sequenced material: blood. The receptor was derived from a person aged 25 to 39 with breast cancer. DNA of the CDR3: TGCGCCAGCAGCCCAGGACAGGGCTCCTACAATGAGCAGTTCTTC. The encoded protein is CASSPGQGSYNEQFF.